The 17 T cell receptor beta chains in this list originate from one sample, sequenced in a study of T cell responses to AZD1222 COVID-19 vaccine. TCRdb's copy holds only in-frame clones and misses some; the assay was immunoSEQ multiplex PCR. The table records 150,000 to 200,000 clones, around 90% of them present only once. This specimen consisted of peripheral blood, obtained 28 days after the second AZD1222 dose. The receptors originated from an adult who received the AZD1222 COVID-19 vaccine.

CDR3 amino acids: CATSDRRQGTYEQYF. CDR3 nucleotide sequence: TGTGCCACCAGTGACCGTCGACAGGGGACCTACGAGCAGTACTTC. The chain combines TRBV24-1 with TRBJ2-7; 8 bases fit TRBD1. V trimming: 4 bases; J trimming: 2 bases; junction bases outside the gene matches: 6. There are 15 residues in the CDR3. Per the germline V gene, CDR1 is KGHDR and CDR2 is SFDVKD.

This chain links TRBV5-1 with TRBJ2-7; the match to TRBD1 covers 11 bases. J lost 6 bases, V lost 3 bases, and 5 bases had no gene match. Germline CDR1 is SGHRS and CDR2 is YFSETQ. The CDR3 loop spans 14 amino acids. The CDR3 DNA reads TGCGCCAGCAGCTCCTCGGGACAGGGGGGCGAGCAGTACTTC. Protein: CASSSSGQGGEQYF.

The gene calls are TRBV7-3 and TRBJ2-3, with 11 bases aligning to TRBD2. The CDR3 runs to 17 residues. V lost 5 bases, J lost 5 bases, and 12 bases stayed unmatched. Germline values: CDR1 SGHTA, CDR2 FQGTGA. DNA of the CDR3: TGTGCCAGCAGCCCTCAGACTAGCGGGGACTCGGTAGATACGCAGTATTTT. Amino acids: CASSPQTSGDSVDTQYF.

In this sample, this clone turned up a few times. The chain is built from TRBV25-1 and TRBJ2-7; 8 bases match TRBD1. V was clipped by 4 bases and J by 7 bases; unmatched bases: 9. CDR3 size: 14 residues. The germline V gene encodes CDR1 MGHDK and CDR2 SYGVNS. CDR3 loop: CASSGWTGLKEQYF. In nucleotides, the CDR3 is TGTGCCAGCAGTGGTTGGACAGGGCTTAAGGAGCAGTACTTC.

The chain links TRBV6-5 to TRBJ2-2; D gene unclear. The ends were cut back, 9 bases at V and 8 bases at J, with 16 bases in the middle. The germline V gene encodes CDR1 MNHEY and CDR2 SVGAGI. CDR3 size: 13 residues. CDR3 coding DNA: TGTGCCAGTATCGATCGGCAGGCAGGGGAGCTGTTTTTT. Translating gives CASIDRQAGELFF.

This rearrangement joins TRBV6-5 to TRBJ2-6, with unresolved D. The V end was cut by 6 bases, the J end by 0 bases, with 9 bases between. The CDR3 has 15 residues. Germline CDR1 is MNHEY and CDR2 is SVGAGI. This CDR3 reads CASRRTVSGANVLTF. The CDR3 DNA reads TGTGCCAGCAGACGGACGGTCTCTGGGGCCAACGTCCTGACTTTC.

The DNA for the CDR3 is TGTGCCAGCAGTTTGATAGACAATGAGCAGTTCTTC. Translation gives CASSLIDNEQFF. The rearrangement links TRBV28 to TRBJ2-1, with D unclear. Trimming took 3 bases from V and 5 from J, leaving 5 bases between them. The germline CDR1 and CDR2 sequences are MDHEN and SYDVKM. This CDR3 has 12 residues.

This CDR3 is CASSPSGPVSPLHF. The CDR3 nucleotides read TGTGCCAGCAGTCCCTCAGGGCCCGTTTCACCCCTCCACTTT. V usage is TRBV6-5 and J usage is TRBJ1-6; possible D gene TRBD1, 5 bases. The V gene lost 5 bases and the J gene lost 9 bases, with 14 bases spanning the gap. From germline, CDR1 is MNHEY and CDR2 SVGAGI. This CDR3 has 14 residues.

CDR3 protein: CASSQFCGSNNEQFF. For the CDR3, the DNA is TGCGCCAGCAGTCAATTCTGCGGGAGCAACAATGAGCAGTTCTTC. The chain links TRBV23-1 to TRBJ2-1; TRBD2 aligns across 7 bases. TRBV23-1 is given ORF status, its function remaining uncertain. J gave up 5 bases and V 1 base, and 5 bases lay outside the gene matches. This CDR3 contains 15 residues.

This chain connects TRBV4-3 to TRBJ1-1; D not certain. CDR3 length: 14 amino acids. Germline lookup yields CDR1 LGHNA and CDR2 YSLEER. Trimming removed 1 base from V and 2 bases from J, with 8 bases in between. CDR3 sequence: CASSQVSANTEAFF. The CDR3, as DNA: TGCGCCAGCAGCCAAGTGTCAGCAAACACTGAAGCTTTCTTT.

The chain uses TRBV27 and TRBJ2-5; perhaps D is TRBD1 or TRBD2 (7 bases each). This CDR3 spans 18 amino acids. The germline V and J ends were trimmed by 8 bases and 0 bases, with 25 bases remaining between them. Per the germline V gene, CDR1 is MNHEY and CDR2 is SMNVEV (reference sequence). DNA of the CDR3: TGTGCCAGCGCCCCAGGGAACGCAGGGGGGGAATACCAAGAGACCCAGTACTTC. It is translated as CASAPGNAGGEYQETQYF.

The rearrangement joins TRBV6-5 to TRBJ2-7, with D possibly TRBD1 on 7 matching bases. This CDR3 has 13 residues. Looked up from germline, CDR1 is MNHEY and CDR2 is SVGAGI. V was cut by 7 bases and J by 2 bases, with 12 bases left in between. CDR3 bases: TGTGCCAGCACCCCCAGGGGGGCCTACGAGCAGTACTTC. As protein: CASTPRGAYEQYF.

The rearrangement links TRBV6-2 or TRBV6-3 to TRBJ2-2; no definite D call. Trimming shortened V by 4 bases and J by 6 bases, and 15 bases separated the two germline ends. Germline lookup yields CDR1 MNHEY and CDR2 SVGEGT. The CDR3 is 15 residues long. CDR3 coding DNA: TGTGCCAGCAGTTCCACGACCAGAGCCCCCGGGGAGCTGTTTTTT. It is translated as CASSSTTRAPGELFF.

The CDR3 loop is CASSSAYRAGGLGEQFF. The CDR3 region has the DNA TGCGCCAGCAGCTCCGCCTATCGGGCGGGAGGACTAGGTGAGCAGTTCTTC. The V call is TRBV5-1, the J call TRBJ2-1; 8 bases agree with TRBD2. V was pared by 3 bases and J by 9 bases, with 17 bases of the junction left unmatched. This CDR3 has 17 residues. CDR1 is SGHRS, CDR2 YFSETQ, per germline.

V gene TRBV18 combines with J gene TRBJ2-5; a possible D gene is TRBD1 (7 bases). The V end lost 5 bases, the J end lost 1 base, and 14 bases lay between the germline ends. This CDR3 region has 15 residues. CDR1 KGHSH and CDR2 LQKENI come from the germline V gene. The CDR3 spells CASSAQGGVQETQYF. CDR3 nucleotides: TGTGCCAGCTCAGCCCAGGGGGGTGTCCAAGAGACCCAGTACTTC.

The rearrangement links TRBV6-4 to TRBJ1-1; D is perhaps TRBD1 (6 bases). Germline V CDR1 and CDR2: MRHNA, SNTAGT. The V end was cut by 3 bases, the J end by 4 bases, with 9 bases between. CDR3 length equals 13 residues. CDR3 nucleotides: TGTGCCAGCAGTGAGGCACAGGGCACTGAAGCTTTCTTT. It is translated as CASSEAQGTEAFF.

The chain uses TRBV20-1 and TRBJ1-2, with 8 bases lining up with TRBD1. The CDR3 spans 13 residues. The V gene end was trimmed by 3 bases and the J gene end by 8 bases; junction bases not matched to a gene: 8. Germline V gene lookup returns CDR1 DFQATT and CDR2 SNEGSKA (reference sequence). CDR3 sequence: CSASSDRASGYTF. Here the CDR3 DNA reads TGCAGTGCTAGTTCGGACAGGGCTTCCGGCTACACCTTC.